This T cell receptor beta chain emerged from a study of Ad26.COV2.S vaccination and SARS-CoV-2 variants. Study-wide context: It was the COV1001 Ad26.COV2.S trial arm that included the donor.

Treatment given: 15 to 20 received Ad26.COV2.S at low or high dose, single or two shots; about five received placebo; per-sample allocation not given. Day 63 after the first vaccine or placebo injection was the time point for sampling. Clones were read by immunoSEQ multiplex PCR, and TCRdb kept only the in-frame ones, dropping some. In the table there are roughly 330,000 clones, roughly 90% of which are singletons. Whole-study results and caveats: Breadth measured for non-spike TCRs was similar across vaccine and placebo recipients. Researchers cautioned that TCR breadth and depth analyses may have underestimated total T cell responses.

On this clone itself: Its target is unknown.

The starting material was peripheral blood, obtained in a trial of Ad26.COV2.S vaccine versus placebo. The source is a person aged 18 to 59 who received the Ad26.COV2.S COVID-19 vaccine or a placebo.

CDR3 in amino acids: CASRTVNTEAFF. CDR3 bases: TGTGCCAGTAGGACAGTCAACACTGAAGCTTTCTTT. J is TRBJ1-1 and V is TRBV19; weak D call: TRBD1 (5 bases). Germline V gene data show CDR1 as LNHDA and CDR2 as SQIVND (reference sequence). Trimming cost V 6 bases and J 2 bases, with 7 bases left between them. The CDR3 loop spans 12 amino acids.